This record concerns one T cell receptor beta chain sequence. Its antigen is undetermined. The data were taken from a study of T cells after yellow fever vaccination. Findings and caveats of the study: Researchers cautioned that FACS-sorted repertoires could harbor abundant clonotypes contaminating from the bulk population. The booster response re-showed most primary clones: 96% CD4, approximately 90% CD8. A faster peak, day 5 versus 15, was reached by the weaker secondary response.

Each CDR3 protein gets one entry after TCRdb re-called the 5' RACE reads with MiXCR. Among 300,000 to 350,000 distinct CDR3 sequences, about 4% were seen once, and the ten largest hold roughly 26%. Trimming stripped 1 base from V and 5 bases from J, with 6 bases between. CDR3 length equals 12 residues. CDR1 and CDR2 from the germline V gene are MNHEY and SMNVEV (reference sequence). The material sequenced was PBMCs, taken 5 days after the yellow fever booster vaccination. The V gene is TRBV27, the J gene TRBJ2-7; either TRBD1 or TRBD2 may fit D (5 bases each). This receptor was obtained from a man between 18 and 35 years old who received the YFV17D yellow fever vaccine. CDR3 coding DNA: TGTGCCAGCAGTTTATTGGGGGACGAGCAGTACTTC. Translated: CASSLLGDEQYF.